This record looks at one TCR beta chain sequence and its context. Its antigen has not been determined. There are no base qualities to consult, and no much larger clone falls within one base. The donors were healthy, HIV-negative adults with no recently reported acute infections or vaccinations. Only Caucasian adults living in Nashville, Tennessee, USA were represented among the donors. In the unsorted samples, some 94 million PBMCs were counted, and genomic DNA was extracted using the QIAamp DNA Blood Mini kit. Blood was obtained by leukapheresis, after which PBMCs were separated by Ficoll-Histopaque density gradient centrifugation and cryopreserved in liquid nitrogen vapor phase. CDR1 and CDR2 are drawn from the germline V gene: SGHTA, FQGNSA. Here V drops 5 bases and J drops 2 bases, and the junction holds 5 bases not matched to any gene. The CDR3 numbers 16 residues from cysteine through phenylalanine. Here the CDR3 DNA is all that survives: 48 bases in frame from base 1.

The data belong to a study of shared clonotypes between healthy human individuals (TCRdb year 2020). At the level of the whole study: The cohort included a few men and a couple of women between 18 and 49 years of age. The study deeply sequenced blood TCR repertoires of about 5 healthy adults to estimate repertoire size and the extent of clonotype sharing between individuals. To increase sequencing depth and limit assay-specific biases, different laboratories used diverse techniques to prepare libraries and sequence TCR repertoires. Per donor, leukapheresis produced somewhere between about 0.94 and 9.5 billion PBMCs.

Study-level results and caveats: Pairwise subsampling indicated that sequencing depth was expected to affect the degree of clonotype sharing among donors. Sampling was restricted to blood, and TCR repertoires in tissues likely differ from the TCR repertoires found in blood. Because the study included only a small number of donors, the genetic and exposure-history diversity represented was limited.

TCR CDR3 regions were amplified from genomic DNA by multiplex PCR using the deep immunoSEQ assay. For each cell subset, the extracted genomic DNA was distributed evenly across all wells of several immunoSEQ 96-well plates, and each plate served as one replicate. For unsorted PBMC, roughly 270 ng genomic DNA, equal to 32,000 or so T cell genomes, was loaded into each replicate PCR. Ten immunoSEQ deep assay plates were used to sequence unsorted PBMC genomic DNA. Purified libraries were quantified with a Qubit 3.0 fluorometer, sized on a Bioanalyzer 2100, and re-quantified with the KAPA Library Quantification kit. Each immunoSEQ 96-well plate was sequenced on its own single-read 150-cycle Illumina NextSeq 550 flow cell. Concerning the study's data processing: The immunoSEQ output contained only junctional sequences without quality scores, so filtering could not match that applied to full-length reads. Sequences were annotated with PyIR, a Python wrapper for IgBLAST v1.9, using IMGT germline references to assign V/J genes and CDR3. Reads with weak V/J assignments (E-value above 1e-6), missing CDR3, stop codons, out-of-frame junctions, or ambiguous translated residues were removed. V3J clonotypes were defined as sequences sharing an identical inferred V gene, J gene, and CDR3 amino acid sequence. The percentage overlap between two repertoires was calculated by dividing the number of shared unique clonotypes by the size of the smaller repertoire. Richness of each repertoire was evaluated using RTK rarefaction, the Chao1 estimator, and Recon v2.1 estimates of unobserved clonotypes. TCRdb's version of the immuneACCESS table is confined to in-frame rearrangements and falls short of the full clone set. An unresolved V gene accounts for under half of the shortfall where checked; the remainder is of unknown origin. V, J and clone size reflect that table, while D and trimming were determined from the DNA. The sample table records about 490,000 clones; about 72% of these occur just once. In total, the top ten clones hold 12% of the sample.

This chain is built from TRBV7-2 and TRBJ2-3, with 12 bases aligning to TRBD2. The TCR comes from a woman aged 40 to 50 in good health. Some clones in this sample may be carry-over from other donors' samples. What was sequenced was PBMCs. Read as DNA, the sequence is TGTGCCAGCAGCCCTCGGACTAGCGGGAACACAGATACGCAGTATTTT. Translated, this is CASSPRTSGNTDTQYF.